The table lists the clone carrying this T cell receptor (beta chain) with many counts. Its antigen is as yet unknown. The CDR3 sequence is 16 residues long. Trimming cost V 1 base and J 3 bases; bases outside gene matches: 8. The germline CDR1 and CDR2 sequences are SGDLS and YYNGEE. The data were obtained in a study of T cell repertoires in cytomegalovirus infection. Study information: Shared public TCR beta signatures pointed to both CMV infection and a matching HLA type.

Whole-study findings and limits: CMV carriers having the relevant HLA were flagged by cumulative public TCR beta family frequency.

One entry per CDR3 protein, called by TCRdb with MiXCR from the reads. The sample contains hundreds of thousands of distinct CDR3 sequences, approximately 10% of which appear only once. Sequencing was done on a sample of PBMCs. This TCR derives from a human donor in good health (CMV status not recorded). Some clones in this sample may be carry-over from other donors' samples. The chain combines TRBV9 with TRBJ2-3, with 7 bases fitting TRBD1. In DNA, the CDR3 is TGTGCCAGCAGCGTAAACCGAGGGGGCCAAACAGATACGCAGTATTTT. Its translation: CASSVNRGGQTDTQYF.